Sequencing of this T cell receptor (beta chain) was carried out in a study of blood T cell repertoires in COVID-19. The count of this clone is one. The assay was immunoSEQ multiplex PCR, and TCRdb's table has in-frame clones only and misses some. The sample includes under 200,000 clones, around 85% seen only once; the top ten take roughly 9.7%. Germline V lookup: CDR1 LNHDA, CDR2 SQIVND (reference sequence). The V segment lost 9 bases and the J segment 4 bases; nucleotides outside the gene matches: 5. This CDR3 comprises 12 residues. What was sequenced was peripheral blood. The chain joins TRBV19 to TRBJ1-2; 7 bases line up with TRBD1. This clonotype was obtained from a woman in her sixties or seventies with COVID-19, enrolled during active disease. The CDR3 is CASQGVSYGYTF. The DNA of the CDR3 is TGTGCCAGCCAGGGGGTCAGCTATGGCTACACCTTC.